The 18 T cell receptor beta chains reported below all come from one sample, sequenced in a study of CD8 T cells in Susac syndrome. A quantity of about 0.5 to 1 ug RNA underwent reverse transcription using random hexamers. A single record per CDR3 protein comes from TCRdb applying MiXCR to the immunoSEQ multiplex PCR reads. The repertoire holds roughly 200,000 distinct CDR3 sequences, with more than 85% as singletons. The source material was CD4+ T cells from PBMCs. All receptors derive from a human donor with multiple sclerosis.

This clonotype was seen just once. This sequence joins TRBV11-2 and TRBJ1-2; 9 bases map to TRBD1. Per germline, CDR1 SGHAT and CDR2 FQNNGV. The CDR3 length is 17 residues. V was pared by 5 bases and J by 2 bases, with 12 bases of the junction left unmatched. Here the CDR3 reads CASSTLRDRGKNYGYTF. In nucleotides, the CDR3 is TGTGCCAGCAGCACACTCCGCGACAGGGGGAAGAACTATGGCTACACCTTC.

CDR3 protein: CASSLRDRPYEQYF. In DNA form, the CDR3 reads TGCGCCAGCAGCTTGCGGGACAGGCCCTACGAGCAGTACTTC. This chain connects TRBV5-1 to TRBJ2-7; 8 bases fit TRBD1. Germline trimming cut 1 base from V and 2 bases from J; bases unmatched to any gene: 2. The germline gives CDR1 SGHRS, CDR2 YFSETQ. The CDR3 length is 14 residues.

The chain employs TRBV30 and TRBJ2-2; D is possibly TRBD1 (5 bases). The CDR3 is made up of 16 amino acids. Germline CDR1 is GTSNPN and CDR2 is SVGIG (reference sequence). The V end lost 2 bases, the J end lost 0 bases, and 13 bases lay between the germline ends. Here the CDR3 DNA reads TGTGCCTGGAGTACCATGACAGATACGAACACCGGGGAGCTGTTTTTT. Translation gives CAWSTMTDTNTGELFF.

The gene calls are TRBV5-6 and TRBJ2-7; D is perhaps TRBD2 (5 bases). Trimming pared 0 bases from V and 2 bases from J, leaving 12 bases between. In germline, CDR1 is SGHDT, CDR2 YYEEEE. This CDR3 region has 15 residues. The CDR3 DNA sequence: TGTGCCAGCAGCTTGGATCCGGGATACACCTACGAGCAGTACGTC. This encodes CASSLDPGYTYEQYV.

The V call is TRBV30, the J call TRBJ1-1; D unresolved. Germline lookup yields CDR1 GTSNPN and CDR2 SVGIG (reference sequence). V dropped 5 bases and J dropped 0 bases, with 10 bases sitting between them. The CDR3 extends over 13 amino acids. CDR3 coding DNA: TGTGCCTGGGGAGCGAATATGAACACTGAAGCTTTCTTT. It encodes CAWGANMNTEAFF.

V is TRBV12-3 or TRBV12-4 and J is TRBJ1-1; tentatively, D is TRBD1 (5 bases). The CDR3 covers 15 residues. The V end lost 4 bases, the J end lost 2 bases, and 14 bases lay between the germline ends. The CDR3 loop is CASSSQQGTNTEAFF. The CDR3 DNA reads TGTGCCAGCAGTTCCCAGCAGGGAACTAACACTGAAGCTTTCTTT.

This sequence joins TRBV12-5 and TRBJ1-2; 9 bases are a match to TRBD1. CDR1 LGHNT and CDR2 FRNRAP come from the germline V gene. The CDR3 runs 15 residues. V trimming: 2 bases; J trimming: 6 bases; junction bases outside the gene matches: 7. CDR3 bases: TGTGCTAGTGGTTTGACTGGACAGGGGTTCGATGGCTACACCTTC. It is translated as CASGLTGQGFDGYTF.

The rearrangement joins TRBV7-2 to TRBJ2-1; D is unclear. The V end was cut by 2 bases, the J end by 2 bases, with 10 bases between. The CDR3 spans 15 residues. The germline V gene encodes CDR1 SGHTA and CDR2 FQGNSA. The CDR3 protein is CASSLTGSTYNEQFF. CDR3 DNA sequence: TGTGCCAGCAGCTTAACCGGTTCCACCTACAATGAGCAGTTCTTC.

The CDR3 bases are TGTGCCAGCAGCCAGGCCGAAGGACAGGGGTCCTATGGCTACACCTTC. This encodes CASSQAEGQGSYGYTF. The J gene is TRBJ1-2, the V gene TRBV4-2; TRBD1 matches at 9 bases. V lost 3 bases, J lost 4 bases, and 9 bases stayed unmatched. The CDR3 length is 16 residues. CDR1 is LGHNA, CDR2 YNFKEQ, per germline.

The V call is TRBV11-3, the J call TRBJ2-2; a possible D gene is TRBD2 (5 bases). The CDR3 spans 14 residues. The germline V gene encodes CDR1 SGHNT and CDR2 YENEEA. Trimming took off 4 bases at V and 3 bases at J, with 9 bases between the two ends. The CDR3 spells CASSSRTYTGELFF. The CDR3 DNA is TGTGCCAGCAGCTCCCGGACTTACACCGGGGAGCTGTTTTTT.

The chain uses TRBV30 and TRBJ1-5, with D tentatively TRBD1 (5 bases). The ends were cut back, 0 bases at V and 11 bases at J, with 17 bases in the middle. Germline loops: CDR1 GTSNPN, CDR2 SVGIG (reference sequence). This CDR3 comprises 14 residues. In DNA, the CDR3 is TGTGCCTGGAGTGTTGACAGTGGGACGGGGGCCCAGCATTTT. Amino acid sequence: CAWSVDSGTGAQHF.

The genes are TRBV6-5 and TRBJ2-1; TRBD2 might be the D (6 bases). The CDR3 is 12 amino acids. V was shortened by 6 bases and J by 9 bases, with 12 bases between the two germline ends. Germline CDR1 reads MNHEY; CDR2 reads SVGAGI. The CDR3 loop reads CASSPTGGEQFF. Written as DNA, the CDR3 is TGTGCCAGCAGCCCCACCGGGGGTGAGCAGTTCTTC.

The gene calls are TRBV15 and TRBJ1-2; D may be TRBD1 (6 bases). The germline V gene encodes CDR1 LNHNV and CDR2 YYDKDF (reference sequence). The length of the CDR3 is 15 residues. The V and J ends lost 0 bases and 3 bases respectively, with 11 bases between them. CDR3 nucleotides: TGTGCCACCAGCAGAGATCAGGGGACGCACTATGGCTACACCTTC. Translated, it gives CATSRDQGTHYGYTF.

The rearrangement uses TRBV7-9 and TRBJ2-4; no definite D call. Looked up from germline, CDR1 is SEHNR and CDR2 is FQNEAQ (reference sequence). CDR3 length: 14 amino acids. V shed 2 bases and J shed 0 bases, with 5 bases lying between them. CDR3 in DNA: TGTGCCAGCAGCTTAAGTATAGCCAAAAACATTCAGTACTTC. It is translated as CASSLSIAKNIQYF.

The chain links TRBV18 to TRBJ2-3; 10 positions match TRBD2. The germline V gene has CDR1 KGHSH and CDR2 LQKENI. Losses at the gene ends were 0 bases for V and 2 bases for J; bases not matched to a gene: 5. The CDR3 has 17 amino acids. The CDR3: CASSPPYSGGITDTQYF. For the CDR3, the DNA is TGTGCCAGCTCACCACCTTATAGCGGGGGGATCACAGATACGCAGTATTTT.

The chain couples TRBV15 to TRBJ2-2; no clear D gene. Germline values: CDR1 LNHNV, CDR2 YYDKDF (reference sequence). The CDR3 consists of 13 residues. V was cut by 6 bases and J by 5 bases, with 10 bases left in between. The CDR3 coding sequence is TGTGCCACCAGGCCGCTGGGGACCGGGGAGCTGTTTTTT. This sequence encodes CATRPLGTGELFF. Filled out from reference TRBV15 and TRBJ2-2, the complete variable domain reads DAMVIQNPRYQVTQFGKPVTLSCSQTLNHNVMYWYQQKSSQAPKLLFHYYDKDFNNEADTPDNFQSRRPNTSFCFLDIRSPGLGDTAMYLCATRPLGTGELFFGEGSRLTVL.

The chain's CDR3 is CSASSEQFF. CDR3 sequence (DNA): TGCAGTGCTAGCAGTGAGCAGTTCTTC. This chain links TRBV20-1 with TRBJ2-1; no definite D call. This CDR3 region has 9 residues. The germline V and J ends were trimmed by 3 bases and 9 bases, with 3 bases remaining between them. Germline V CDR1 and CDR2: DFQATT, SNEGSKA (reference sequence).

The V call is TRBV12-3 or TRBV12-4, the J call TRBJ2-7; 8 nucleotides agree with TRBD2. This CDR3 contains 17 residues. J was trimmed by 5 bases and V by 5 bases; bases with no gene match: 17. CDR3 bases: TGTGCCAGCAGTCCGTCTTTGAGCGGGGGCCTCCCCAACGAGCAGTACTTC. Residues: CASSPSLSGGLPNEQYF.